The rows below give T cell receptor beta chains drawn from one sample of a study of CD8 T cells in ankylosing spondylitis. TCRdb re-called the 5' RACE reads through MiXCR, storing one row per CDR3 protein. The sample lists roughly 160,000 distinct CDR3 sequences; more than 9% were seen once. Sequenced: blood, either unsorted or a sorted T cell fraction (not recorded which). Source of these receptors: a male donor with ankylosing spondylitis or in good health (not recorded which). Each CDR3 is given with its conserved first and last residue. The order of the fields is D gene, clone size, J gene, V gene, CDR3 DNA, CDR3 protein. A D gene is named only where the DNA matches it firmly. Size is omitted from some rows. Given values are once, few, many or a class for expanded clones.

TRBD2	many	TRBJ2-5	TRBV7-6	TGTGCCAGCAGGGTCGCGGGAGAACAGACCCAGTACTTC	CASRVAGEQTQYF
TRBD1	.	TRBJ2-1	TRBV5-1	TGCGCCAGCAGGCCACCGGGACAGGGCTACAATGAGCAGTTCTTC	CASRPPGQGYNEQFF
.	.	TRBJ2-5	TRBV5-1	TGCGCCAGCAGCTTCGAAGCGGGTTACCAAGAGACCCAGTACTTC	CASSFEAGYQETQYF
.	many	TRBJ1-1	TRBV15	TGTGCCACCAGCAGCCATTTAGGAGGGGGAGCGAACACTGAAGCTTTCTTT	CATSSHLGGGANTEAFF
.	many	TRBJ2-5	TRBV25-1	TGTGCCAGCAGTGGAGGGGCGGGAATACAAGAGACCCAGTACTTC	CASSGGAGIQETQYF
.	few	TRBJ1-6	TRBV6-2/TRBV6-3	TGTGCCAGCAGTTACGGCTCAGGGCCGCATAATTCACCCCTCCACTTT	CASSYGSGPHNSPLHF
.	many	TRBJ2-7	TRBV27	TGTGCCAGCAGTTTCTCTGAGAGATACGAGCAGTACTTC	CASSFSERYEQYF
.	many	TRBJ2-3	TRBV5-6	TGTGCCAGCAGCCCCCCCGGTGATACGCAGTATTTT	CASSPPGDTQYF
.	many	TRBJ1-1	TRBV5-1	TGCGCCAGCAGCTTGGTCCCGGGACAGAACACTGAAGCTTTCTTT	CASSLVPGQNTEAFF
TRBD1	many	TRBJ2-5	TRBV28	TGTGCCAGCAGTTTCGAGGACAGGCTCCAAGAGACCCAGTACTTC	CASSFEDRLQETQYF
.	many	TRBJ1-5	TRBV20-1	TGCAGTGCTAGATATAGGGAGGGCGCCAACCAGCATTTT	CSARYREGANQHF
.	many	TRBJ2-3	TRBV5-1	TGCGCCAGCAGCTTCATGGGGTTTGTGATAAATACGCAGTATTTT	CASSFMGFVINTQYF
TRBD2	many	TRBJ2-1	TRBV6-5	TGTGCCAGCAGTTACTCGGGGAGCGGACTAGCCGACAATGAGCAGTTCTTC	CASSYSGSGLADNEQFF
.	many	TRBJ1-4	TRBV28	TGTGCCAGCAGTTTACGAGACAGCGTACTTAATGAAAAACTGTTTTTT	CASSLRDSVLNEKLFF
.	.	TRBJ2-2	TRBV11-2	TGTGCCAGCAGGTGGAATAGCGGGAACACCGGGGAGCTGTTTTTT	CASRWNSGNTGELFF
.	many	TRBJ2-1	TRBV3-1	TGTGCCAGCAGCACTCAGCGGAGCTCCTACAATGAGCAGTTCTTC	CASSTQRSSYNEQFF
TRBD1	many	TRBJ2-7	TRBV6-5	TGTGCCAGCAGTTACTTTGTGGGACAGGGGTTTAACGAGCAGTACTTC	CASSYFVGQGFNEQYF
TRBD2	few	TRBJ2-2	TRBV10-3	TGTGCCATCAGTGAGTCGCTAGCGGGAGACGGGGAGCTGTTTTTT	CAISESLAGDGELFF
.	few	TRBJ2-7	TRBV5-1	TGCGCCAGCACTCCGGCAGGCAACTACTACGAGCAGTACTTC	CASTPAGNYYEQYF
.	many	TRBJ2-5	TRBV5-1	TGCGCCAGCAGCTTGGATTGGGGTTTCGAGACCCAGTACTTC	CASSLDWGFETQYF
.	many	TRBJ2-7	TRBV6-6	TGTGCCAGCAGTTACGTATCCTACGAGCAGTACTTC	CASSYVSYEQYF
.	.	TRBJ1-2	TRBV13	TGTGCCAGCAGCTTTGTCCAGGGGCCCCCTGATGGCTACACCTTC	CASSFVQGPPDGYTF
TRBD1	many	TRBJ2-5	TRBV10-3	TGTGCCATCAGTTCGACAGGGTACCAAGAGACCCAGTACTTC	CAISSTGYQETQYF
.	few	TRBJ2-1	TRBV30	TGTGCCTGGAGTCCGGGCCCCCTTTTCTTC	CAWSPGPLFF
TRBD1	many	TRBJ2-1	TRBV3-1	TGTGCCAGCAGCCAAGAGCGGCAGGGGGCGAGGTACAATGAGCAGTTCTTC	CASSQERQGARYNEQFF
.	.	TRBJ1-1	TRBV25-1	TGTGCCAGCAGTGACTCCCTGGGGGTGGAAACTGAAGCTTTCTTT	CASSDSLGVETEAFF
.	many	TRBJ2-7	TRBV7-9	TGTGCCAGCAGCGGAGTAGCGGACTACTACGAGCAGTACTTC	CASSGVADYYEQYF
TRBD2	many	TRBJ2-1	TRBV24-1	TGTGCCACCAGCCAAACGGGGGGAGGTTACAATGAGCAGTTCTTC	CATSQTGGGYNEQFF
.	.	TRBJ2-5	TRBV11-2	TGTGCCAGCGGACCCCTGGCGGGAGAGACCCAGTACTTC	CASGPLAGETQYF
TRBD1	many	TRBJ2-1	TRBV5-1	TGCGCCAGCAGTTGGACAGGAATTTCGGACAATGAGCAGTTCTTC	CASSWTGISDNEQFF
TRBD2	few	TRBJ2-2	TRBV2	TGTGCCAGCAGGGACACTAGCGGGGTGAACACCGGGGAGCTGTTTTTT	CASRDTSGVNTGELFF
TRBD1	.	TRBJ1-2	TRBV27	TGTGCCAGCAGTATAACAGGGGCCCAGGACTATGGCTACACCTTC	CASSITGAQDYGYTF
.	.	TRBJ2-7	TRBV27	TGTGCCAGCAGTTTGAGGGGGAACAAACAAGCCTACGAGCAGTACTTC	CASSLRGNKQAYEQYF
TRBD2	few	TRBJ2-5	TRBV3-1	TGTGCCAGCAGCCCTCCGACTAGCAGGGAGACCCAGTACTTC	CASSPPTSRETQYF
TRBD2	.	TRBJ2-5	TRBV12-3/TRBV12-4	TGTGCCAGCAGTTTGAGGCTAGCGGGAGACCAAGAGACCCAGTACTTC	CASSLRLAGDQETQYF
TRBD2	many	TRBJ2-3	TRBV9	TGTGCCAGCGGCGAACGGGGGGGCGCAGATACGCAGTATTTT	CASGERGGADTQYF
TRBD2	few	TRBJ2-3	TRBV7-6	TGTGCCAGCAGCTTGTTCGGGACTAGCGGGATTAACGCAGATACGCAGTATTTT	CASSLFGTSGINADTQYF
TRBD1	few	TRBJ2-7	TRBV12-3/TRBV12-4	TGTGCCAGCAGGGGGACAGGAACCTACGAGCAGTACTTC	CASRGTGTYEQYF
.	many	TRBJ2-2	TRBV3-1	TGTGCCAGCAGCCAAGAGAAAGGTACACAAACGAACACCGGGGAGCTGTTTTTT	CASSQEKGTQTNTGELFF
TRBD1	many	TRBJ1-3	TRBV10-2	TGCGCCAGCAGAGGGGACAGACAAGGAAACACCATATATTTT	CASRGDRQGNTIYF
TRBD1	.	TRBJ1-5	TRBV6-2/TRBV6-3	TGTGCCAGCAACCCGGGGGACAGCCTCAATCAGCCCCAGCATTTT	CASNPGDSLNQPQHF
.	.	TRBJ2-1	TRBV20-1	TGCAGTGCTAGAGGACCTGGTTCCAATGAGCAGTTCTTC	CSARGPGSNEQFF